This entry lists 26 T cell receptor beta chains sequenced from one sample in a study of vaccination effects on CD4 cells after COVID-19. Method: immunoSEQ multiplex PCR; TCRdb's copy keeps in-frame clones and lacks some. The table includes 42,000 or so clones, 72% detected once. No antigen has been identified for these receptors. Having been cultured for 10 days, the cells underwent CD4+ T cell isolation. Participants each got two BNT162b2 or mRNA-1273 vaccine doses. This material consisted of CD4+ T cells from PBMCs cultured without peptide, taken after COVID-19 vaccination. These receptors were taken from a human donor who received a COVID-19 vaccine.

The rearrangement joins TRBV18 to TRBJ2-2; D unresolved. Germline lookup yields CDR1 KGHSH and CDR2 LQKENI. The CDR3 covers 14 residues. V was shortened by 3 bases and J by 2 bases, with 7 bases between the two germline ends. CDR3: CASSPDRNTGELFF. The CDR3 DNA follows: TGTGCCAGCTCACCGGATAGAAACACCGGGGAGCTGTTTTTT.

The chain employs TRBV4-1 and TRBJ1-2; D may be TRBD1 (5 bases). Germline CDR1 MGHRA, CDR2 YSYEKL. Trimming took 1 base from V and 7 from J, leaving 22 bases between them. The CDR3 sequence is 17 residues long. DNA for the CDR3: TGCGCCAGCAGCCAAGGTACCTTCGACAGTCCTCGAACTGGCTACACCTTC. Its protein product is CASSQGTFDSPRTGYTF.

The V gene is TRBV14, the J gene TRBJ1-3; D is undetermined. Germline-derived CDR1 and CDR2 are SGHDN and FVKESK. CDR3 length equals 15 residues. Trimming removed 9 bases at V and 0 bases at J, with 15 bases between. In DNA, the CDR3 is TGTGCCAGTTCGGCCAGACCGATCTCTGGAAACACCATATATTTT. Its protein product is CASSARPISGNTIYF. The entire variable domain, with the rest obtained from reference TRBV14 and TRBJ1-3, is as follows: EAGVTQFPSHSVIEKGQTVTLRCDPISGHDNLYWYRRVMGKEIKFLLHFVKESKQDESGMPNNRFLAERTGGTYSTLKVQPAELEDSGVYFCASSARPISGNTIYFGEGSWLTVV.

V is TRBV6-5 and J is TRBJ2-5, with 7 bases that match TRBD2. Trimming removed 6 bases from V and 5 bases from J; junction bases left unmatched: 9. CDR3 length equals 14 residues. CDR1 is MNHEY, CDR2 SVGAGI, per germline. The CDR3 DNA follows: TGTGCCAGCAGATCGGGACCGCGGGGGGAGACCCAGTACTTC. Encoded protein: CASRSGPRGETQYF.

The J gene is TRBJ1-1, the V gene TRBV30, with 11 bases that match TRBD1. V dropped 3 bases and J dropped 1; count of bases not matched to a gene: 13. Germline V gives CDR1 GTSNPN, CDR2 SVGIG (reference sequence). This CDR3 has 18 amino acids. CDR3 sequence (DNA): TGTGCCTGGAGCCCCTCGGACAGGGGGCGGGGTAAGAACACTGAAGCTTTCTTT. It translates to CAWSPSDRGRGKNTEAFF.

The genes are TRBV6-6 and TRBJ1-2, with D unresolved. Per the germline V gene, CDR1 is MNHNY and CDR2 is SVGAGI (reference sequence). The CDR3 is made up of 20 amino acids. Trimming left V 6 bases short and J 9 bases short, with 38 bases between. The CDR3 DNA is TGTGCCAGCAGCTCGGGCTGGAGGCTTACTGTACGGCAAGGTCTCGGGAGCTACACCTTC. As protein: CASSSGWRLTVRQGLGSYTF.

By its share, this clone is medium-sized. CDR3 region: CASSESSRRGSSYEQYF. The CDR3, as DNA: TGCGCCAGCAGTGAGTCGAGTAGACGGGGAAGCTCCTACGAGCAGTACTTC. The chain combines TRBV10-2 with TRBJ2-7, with TRBD2 as a possible D gene (5 bases). Germline V gene lookup returns CDR1 WSHSY and CDR2 SAAADI. Trimming took off 0 bases at V and 0 bases at J, with 15 bases between the two ends. This CDR3 has 17 amino acids.

V usage is TRBV19 and J usage is TRBJ1-5, with 9 bases matching TRBD1. CDR3 length: 15 residues. CDR1 and CDR2 (germline): LNHDA, SQIVND (reference sequence). V lost 9 bases to trimming and J lost 4 bases; unmatched junction nucleotides: 10. The CDR3 is CASRRDRVSNQPQHF. CDR3 DNA: TGTGCCAGCCGCCGGGACAGGGTCTCGAATCAGCCCCAGCATTTT.

V usage is TRBV11-2 and J usage is TRBJ1-6; 7 positions match TRBD1. The trim removed 5 bases at V and 4 bases at J, leaving 5 bases unmatched. CDR3 size: 15 residues. Looked up from germline, CDR1 is SGHAT and CDR2 is FQNNGV. The CDR3 is CASSRMGQYNSPLHF. CDR3 sequence (DNA): TGTGCCAGCAGCCGAATGGGACAGTATAATTCACCCCTCCACTTT.

As DNA, the CDR3 is TGTGCCAGCCTAGCGGGGGGCCTAATCGACGAGCAGTACTTC. Amino acids: CASLAGGLIDEQYF. The rearrangement links TRBV6-5 to TRBJ2-7; TRBD2 matches 11 bases. Germline values: CDR1 MNHEY, CDR2 SVGAGI. V was pared by 8 bases and J by 5 bases, with 8 bases of the junction left unmatched. The CDR3 loop spans 14 amino acids.

This sequence joins TRBV5-6 and TRBJ2-3; 9 nucleotides align to TRBD2. This CDR3 spans 14 amino acids. V lost 3 bases to trimming and J lost 4 bases; unmatched junction nucleotides: 3. Germline V gene lookup returns CDR1 SGHDT and CDR2 YYEEEE. CDR3 sequence: CASSSVAGADTQYF. In DNA, the CDR3 is TGTGCCAGCAGCTCCGTAGCGGGAGCAGATACGCAGTATTTT.

This rearrangement joins TRBV7-8 to TRBJ1-2; D gene uncertain. There are 15 residues in the CDR3. The V gene's germline CDR1 is SGHVS and CDR2 FQNEAQ. The V and J ends lost 1 base and 4 bases respectively, with 13 bases between them. CDR3 DNA: TGTGCCAGCAGCTTAGTGCAAGGGCGTGGCTATGGCTACACCTTC. The encoded protein is CASSLVQGRGYGYTF. Using reference TRBV7-8 and TRBJ1-2 for the parts outside the CDR3, the full variable domain is GAGVSQSPRYKVAKRGQDVALRCDPISGHVSLFWYQQALGQGPEFLTYFQNEAQLDKSGLPSDRFFAERPEGSVSTLKIQRTQQEDSAVYLCASSLVQGRGYGYTFGSGTRLTVV.

V and J are TRBV30 and TRBJ1-1; tentatively, D is TRBD1 (5 bases). The CDR3 has 14 residues. CDR1 and CDR2 from the germline V gene are GTSNPN and SVGIG (reference sequence). Trimming removed 3 bases from V and 5 bases from J, with 16 bases in between. CDR3 sequence reads: CAWSGGLGGTEAFF. Here the CDR3 DNA reads TGTGCCTGGAGCGGGGGACTGGGTGGGACTGAAGCTTTCTTT.

This clone appeared a single time. The chain joins TRBV29-1 to TRBJ2-4; the match to TRBD2 covers 7 bases. CDR3 length: 13 residues. From germline, CDR1 is SQVTM and CDR2 ANQGSEA. After removal of 4 bases from V and 8 bases from J, the junction contained 8 bases not matched to a gene. CDR3 nucleotides: TGCAGCGTTGGGGGGAGGGCCACGGACATTCAGTACTTC. The encoded protein is CSVGGRATDIQYF.

Concerning this clone: Germline is not matched at one junction end, which may reflect a read error. This rearrangement joins TRBV29-1 to TRBJ2-7; D possibly corresponds to TRBD1 (5 bases). The CDR3 has 10 residues. Germline V CDR1 and CDR2: SQVTM, ANQGSEA. The DNA for the CDR3 is TGCAGCGTTGAGAACGGGCTCAGGGTCTTC. This codes for CSVENGLRVF.

The chain couples TRBV18 to TRBJ2-1; D unresolved. Per germline, CDR1 KGHSH and CDR2 LQKENI. V was cut by 1 base and J by 0 bases, with 13 bases left in between. The CDR3 covers 17 residues. DNA of the CDR3: TGTGCCAGCTCACCACTTCTGACCTCAAGCTCCTACAATGAGCAGTTCTTC. This gives the protein CASSPLLTSSSYNEQFF.

The rearrangement joins TRBV10-1 to TRBJ1-6, with 10 bases matching TRBD1. Looked up from germline, CDR1 is WNHNN and CDR2 is SYGVQD (reference sequence). The trim removed 4 bases at V and 7 bases at J, leaving 1 base unmatched. This CDR3 has 14 residues. CDR3 sequence: CASSGGQGNSPLHF. The CDR3 nucleotides read TGCGCCAGCAGTGGGGGACAGGGGAATTCACCCCTCCACTTT.

This clone was found a few times. The V call is TRBV6-1, the J call TRBJ2-7; the D gene is possibly TRBD2 (5 bases). CDR3 length: 13 residues. Deletions cut 1 base from V and 1 base from J, with 5 bases between. CDR1 and CDR2 (germline): MNHNS, SASEGT. For the CDR3, the DNA is TGTGCCAGCAGTGAAGGCGGGTCCTACGAGCAGTACTTC. Translating gives CASSEGGSYEQYF.

This clone was recorded once. This chain links TRBV12-3 or TRBV12-4 with TRBJ2-5, with 7 bases lining up with TRBD1. This CDR3 region has 13 residues. Germline trimming cut 5 bases from V and 5 bases from J; bases unmatched to any gene: 5. In nucleotides, the CDR3 is TGTGCCAGCAGTCCGACAGGGCGGGAGACCCAGTACTTC. It codes for CASSPTGRETQYF.

The chain uses TRBV4-2 and TRBJ1-5, with 8 bases lining up with TRBD1. The germline V gene has CDR1 LGHNA and CDR2 YNFKEQ. V lost 4 bases, J lost 0 bases, and 2 bases stayed unmatched. This CDR3 is 15 amino acids long. The CDR3 region has the DNA TGTGCCAGCAGCCCGGACAGGGTTAGCAATCAGCCCCAGCATTTT. Protein: CASSPDRVSNQPQHF.

The rearrangement joins TRBV5-5 to TRBJ2-7; TRBD2 matches at 14 bases. The germline gives CDR1 SGHKS, CDR2 YYEKEE (reference sequence). Trimming cost V 7 bases and J 3 bases; bases outside gene matches: 3. The length of the CDR3 is 14 residues. Written as DNA, the CDR3 is TGTGCCAGCGGGACTAGCGGGGGATTCTACGAGCAGTACTTC. Translating it yields CASGTSGGFYEQYF. The whole variable domain, filled in from reference TRBV5-5 and TRBJ2-7, reads DAGVTQSPTHLIKTRGQQVTLRCSPISGHKSVSWYQQVLGQGPQFIFQYYEKEERGRGNFPDRFSARQFPNYSSELNVNALLLGDSALYLCASGTSGGFYEQYFGPGTRLTVT.

The chain carries TRBV20-1 and TRBJ2-5, with no clear D. V was clipped by 6 bases and J by 5 bases, with 7 bases between them. The CDR3 extends over 10 amino acids. CDR1 DFQATT and CDR2 SNEGSKA come from the germline V gene (reference sequence). CDR3 amino acids: CSAPLETQYF. The CDR3 coding sequence is TGCAGTGCCCCTTTGGAGACCCAGTACTTC.

The V and J genes are TRBV6-2 or TRBV6-3 and TRBJ2-5; TRBD1 agrees at 8 bases. CDR3 length: 13 amino acids. Germline V gene data show CDR1 as MNHEY and CDR2 as SVGEGT. After removal of 5 bases from V and 2 bases from J, the junction contained 1 base not matched to a gene. The CDR3 DNA follows: TGTGCCAGCAGTACAGGGGGGCAAGAGACCCAGTACTTC. Protein product: CASSTGGQETQYF.

This clone was seen a few times. This chain links TRBV25-1 with TRBJ1-2; 8 bases map to TRBD1. CDR3 size: 14 residues. From germline, CDR1 is MGHDK and CDR2 SYGVNS. J gave up 7 bases and V 7 bases, and 11 bases lay outside the gene matches. Here the CDR3 DNA reads TGTGCCAGCAAACACTTTGGACAGGGATCTGGCTACACCTTC. Translation: CASKHFGQGSGYTF.

In this sample, this clone turned up a few times. V gene TRBV5-4 combines with J gene TRBJ1-3; 8 bases match TRBD1. The CDR3 is 17 residues long. Germline assignment: CDR1 SGHNT and CDR2 YYREEE (reference sequence). V trimming: 4 bases; J trimming: 0 bases; junction bases outside the gene matches: 9. CDR3 residues: CASSRTGRGASGNTIYF. The CDR3 DNA sequence: TGTGCCAGCAGCAGGACAGGGAGGGGTGCCTCTGGAAACACCATATATTTT.

The rearrangement uses TRBV3-1 (or the pseudogene TRBV3-2) and TRBJ1-2, with D possibly matching TRBD1 (6 bases). This CDR3 has 14 amino acids. Germline assignment: CDR1 LGHDT and CDR2 YNNKEL (reference sequence). V lost 2 bases, J lost 3 bases, and 10 bases lay in between. This CDR3 reads CASSQQGSDYGYTF. In DNA, the CDR3 is TGTGCCAGCAGCCAACAGGGGAGTGACTATGGCTACACCTTC.